The present T cell receptor beta chain was sequenced within a study of blood T cell repertoires in COVID-19. V shed 2 bases and J 0 bases; nucleotides not matched to a gene: 13. The CDR3 is made up of 19 amino acids. Germline V gene data show CDR1 as SGHTA and CDR2 as FQGNSA. Generated by immunoSEQ multiplex PCR, the TCRdb table keeps only in-frame clones and is missing some. Found here are hundreds of thousands of clones, approximately 91% of them singletons; the top ten hold roughly 9.1%. The source of this sequence is a man younger than 30 with active or convalescent COVID-19. Sequenced sample: peripheral blood. The rearrangement uses TRBV7-2 and TRBJ1-3; 7 bases line up with TRBD1. In nucleotides, the CDR3 is TGTGCCAGCAGCTTAAAAGGGGGACAGACTCACTACTCTGGAAACACCATATATTTT. As protein: CASSLKGGQTHYSGNTIYF.